The T cell receptor beta chain under discussion was sequenced for a study of tumor-infiltrating T cells and Merkel cell polyomavirus. Across the whole study: CD8+ T cells recognized the Merkel cell polyomavirus KLL epitope.

The CDR3 extends over 16 amino acids. CDR1 is SGHRS, CDR2 YFSETQ, per germline. Trimming took 4 bases from V and 4 from J; bases not matched to a gene: 8. The protocol was immunoSEQ multiplex PCR, while the TCRdb copy is restricted to in-frame clones and leaves out a portion. In the table there are 20,000 to 25,000 clones, around nine tenths of which are singletons. Immunohistochemistry showed robust Merkel cell polyomavirus Large T antigen staining in every patient's tumor. Material: lymph node tissue. This TCR was sampled from a man over 45 with Merkel cell carcinoma. V and J are TRBV5-1 and TRBJ2-2; 9 nucleotides align to TRBD1. Here the CDR3 DNA reads TGCGCCAGCAGCGCCCCGGGACAGGGTCCCACCGGGGAGCTGTTTTTT. Encoded protein: CASSAPGQGPTGELFF.